Each of the 29 T cell receptor beta chains below was sequenced from the same sample in a study of beta chain features in type 1 diabetes. Expressed TCRB transcripts were sequenced because the isolated RNA had all been reverse transcribed beforehand. Only in-frame clones appear in the TCRdb table, and some are missing; sequencing was by immunoSEQ multiplex PCR. Among about 160,000 clones listed, 6.5% to 10% were seen once. No antigen has been assigned to these receptors. Study-level results: Moderate but significant shortening of TCRB CDR3s was recorded in all four CD4+ subsets from Type 1 diabetes patients.

The sequenced sample consisted of central memory CD4+ T cells from blood. These receptors were collected from a woman aged 18-30 years with type 1 diabetes.

Here the CDR3 reads CASSSPGGLKEKLFF. CDR3 DNA sequence: TGTGCCAGCAGCTCTCCCGGGGGGCTTAAGGAAAAACTGTTTTTT. This chain connects TRBV7-2 to TRBJ1-4; TRBD1 might be the D (6 bases). The ends were cut back, 4 bases at V and 8 bases at J, with 17 bases in the middle. Per germline, CDR1 SGHTA and CDR2 FQGNSA. There are 15 residues in the CDR3.

This clone was seen a few times. The V call is TRBV7-2, the J call TRBJ2-1; 7 nucleotides line up with TRBD1. The V segment lost 0 bases and the J segment 4 bases; nucleotides outside the gene matches: 6. Germline V gene data show CDR1 as SGHTA and CDR2 as FQGNSA. The length of the CDR3 is 16 residues. Written as DNA, the CDR3 is TGTGCCAGCAGCTTAGCGCAAGGGGGCGCATACAATGAGCAGTTCTTC. It encodes CASSLAQGGAYNEQFF. Full variable domain (remainder filled in from reference TRBV7-2 and TRBJ2-1): GAGVSQSPSNKVTEKGKDVELRCDPISGHTALYWYRQSLGQGLEFLIYFQGNSAPDKSGLPSDRFSAERTGGSVSTLTIQRTQQEDSAVYLCASSLAQGGAYNEQFFGPGTRLTVL.

In its sample, this clone was seen a few times. V usage is TRBV6-4 and J usage is TRBJ1-2, with unresolved D. Trimming removed 6 bases at V and 8 bases at J, with 22 bases between. The CDR3 has 15 residues. The germline V gene encodes CDR1 MRHNA and CDR2 SNTAGT. CDR3 sequence: CASRGRHGLWRGYTF. For the CDR3, the DNA is TGTGCCAGCAGGGGCCGACACGGTCTATGGAGGGGCTACACCTTC.

The V and J genes are TRBV7-9 and TRBJ1-6, with D possibly TRBD1 on 6 matching bases. The CDR3 loop spans 15 amino acids. Germline CDR1 SEHNR, CDR2 FQNEAQ (reference sequence). Trimming left V 4 bases short and J 8 bases short, with 15 bases between. The CDR3 is CASSYPGHNDSPLHF. CDR3 nucleotides: TGTGCCAGCAGCTATCCGGGACACAACGATTCACCCCTCCACTTT.

This clone turned up a few times. The genes are TRBV7-9 and TRBJ2-5; a possible D gene is TRBD1 (5 bases). The CDR3 extends over 12 amino acids. The V end lost 5 bases, the J end lost 5 bases, and 9 bases lay between the germline ends. Germline loops: CDR1 SEHNR, CDR2 FQNEAQ (reference sequence). The CDR3 DNA reads TGTGCCAGCAGCCCAGGGATGGAGACCCAGTACTTC. It yields the protein CASSPGMETQYF.

The V call is TRBV28, the J call TRBJ2-4, with 7 bases fitting TRBD1. V trimming: 10 bases; J trimming: 7 bases; junction bases outside the gene matches: 13. The CDR3 length is 14 residues. Germline CDR1 and CDR2: MDHEN and SYDVKM. The CDR3 reads CAISLVGGLNIQYF. In DNA form, the CDR3 reads TGTGCCATCTCCTTGGTAGGGGGCTTGAACATTCAGTACTTC.

This chain connects TRBV7-2 to TRBJ1-2; maybe TRBD1 (6 bases). Trimming pared 5 bases from V and 1 base from J, leaving 14 bases between. CDR1 and CDR2 (germline): SGHTA, FQGNSA. The CDR3 totals 15 residues. The CDR3 reads CASSLQGSHNYGYTF. CDR3 bases: TGTGCCAGCAGCCTACAGGGTTCTCATAACTATGGCTACACCTTC.

This clone was counted between two and nine times. This chain joins TRBV11-3 and TRBJ2-7; 7 bases line up with TRBD2. Trimming at V came to 6 bases and at J to 0 bases, leaving 2 bases not matched to a gene. Germline CDR1 SGHNT, CDR2 YENEEA. This CDR3 is built from 13 residues. This chain's CDR3 is CASRGGSSYEQYF. The CDR3 bases are TGTGCCAGCAGAGGCGGGAGCTCCTACGAGCAGTACTTC.

The chain combines TRBV2 with TRBJ1-5; 9 nucleotides agree with TRBD1. V lost 7 bases to trimming and J lost 6 bases; unmatched junction nucleotides: 13. Germline V gene lookup returns CDR1 SNHLY and CDR2 FYNNEI. The CDR3 is 16 amino acids. The CDR3 is CASKRDRVVVGQPQHF. The DNA for the CDR3 is TGTGCCAGCAAAAGGGACAGGGTAGTGGTGGGTCAGCCCCAGCATTTT.

J is TRBJ2-3 and V is TRBV7-2; TRBD2 matches 9 bases. V shed 4 bases, J shed 2 bases, and the junction held 13 bases outside the gene matches. The CDR3 is 18 residues long. Per germline, CDR1 SGHTA and CDR2 FQGNSA. CDR3 region: CASSSAWAGGRFTDTQYF. The DNA of the CDR3 is TGTGCCAGCAGCTCCGCCTGGGCGGGGGGGCGTTTCACAGATACGCAGTATTTT.

The chain is built from TRBV11-2 and TRBJ2-3, with D uncertain. Per germline, CDR1 SGHAT and CDR2 FQNNGV. The V end lost 2 bases, the J end lost 6 bases, and 9 bases lay between the germline ends. This CDR3 has 13 amino acids. CDR3 sequence (DNA): TGTGCCAGCAGCTTAAACATCCGTGATACGCAGTATTTT. Translation: CASSLNIRDTQYF. Based on the CDR3 plus reference TRBV11-2 and TRBJ2-3, the full variable domain is EAGVAQSPRYKIIEKRQSVAFWCNPISGHATLYWYQQILGQGPKLLIQFQNNGVVDDSQLPKDRFSAERLKGVDSTLKIQPAKLEDSAVYLCASSLNIRDTQYFGPGTRLTVL.

This clone was counted a few times. The chain couples TRBV13 to TRBJ1-1; D remains ambiguous. Germline CDR1 reads PRHDT; CDR2 reads FYEKMQ (reference sequence). The V gene lost 5 bases and the J gene lost 5 bases, with 15 bases spanning the gap. CDR3 length: 14 amino acids. The CDR3: CASSRGRPRTEAFF. Here the CDR3 DNA reads TGTGCCAGCAGCCGAGGGCGACCGAGGACTGAAGCTTTCTTT.

This clone has just a few counts. The chain couples TRBV9 to TRBJ1-2; D unresolved. The CDR3 has 13 amino acids. Trimming removed 0 bases at V and 4 bases at J, with 7 bases between. The germline gives CDR1 SGDLS, CDR2 YYNGEE. The CDR3 DNA reads TGTGCCAGCAGCGTAGGACCAGGCTATGGCTACACCTTC. Amino acid sequence: CASSVGPGYGYTF.

The chain employs TRBV18 and TRBJ2-3; D is possibly TRBD1 (6 bases). With 2 bases removed from V and 0 bases from J, the gap between germline ends came to 9 bases. This CDR3 contains 15 residues. Germline V gives CDR1 KGHSH, CDR2 LQKENI. CDR3 amino acids: CASSPDRTSTDTQYF. The CDR3 region has the DNA TGTGCCAGCTCACCAGACAGGACTAGCACAGATACGCAGTATTTT.

Concerning this clone itself: One end of the junction does not line up with germline, which may come from a read error. The chain employs TRBV10-3 and TRBJ2-7, with 7 bases aligning to TRBD1. The germline V gene encodes CDR1 ENHRY and CDR2 SYGVKD. This CDR3 contains 16 residues. CDR3 in DNA: TGTGCCAGCAGTGACCCTACAGGGGAACGGCCCTACGAGCAGTACTTC. It yields the protein CASSDPTGERPYEQYF.

In this sample, this clone turned up a few times. The chain uses TRBV2 and TRBJ1-2; 7 bases are shared with TRBD1. There are 14 residues in the CDR3. Germline CDR1 reads SNHLY; CDR2 reads FYNNEI. Germline trimming cut 2 bases from V and 3 bases from J; bases unmatched to any gene: 3. CDR3 sequence reads: CASSESTGDYGYTF. The CDR3 DNA reads TGTGCCAGCAGTGAATCAACAGGGGACTATGGCTACACCTTC.

A few counts support this clone. The chain recombines TRBV7-9 with TRBJ1-4; D may be TRBD1 (6 bases). Trimming removed 5 bases at V and 4 bases at J, with 11 bases between. The CDR3 runs to 14 residues. The V gene's germline CDR1 is SEHNR and CDR2 FQNEAQ (reference sequence). CDR3 loop: CASSATGLNEKLFF. The CDR3 coding sequence is TGTGCCAGCAGCGCGACAGGTCTTAATGAAAAACTGTTTTTT. Based on the CDR3 plus reference TRBV7-9 and TRBJ1-4, the full variable domain is DTGVSQNPRHKITKRGQNVTFRCDPISEHNRLYWYRQTLGQGPEFLTYFQNEAQLEKSRLLSDRFSAERPKGSFSTLEIQRTEQGDSAMYLCASSATGLNEKLFFGSGTQLSVL.

The genes are TRBV9 and TRBJ2-4, with TRBD2 matching 11 bases. CDR3 length equals 16 residues. Trimming at V came to 0 bases and at J to 8 bases, leaving 7 bases not matched to a gene. CDR1 SGDLS and CDR2 YYNGEE come from the germline V gene. DNA of the CDR3: TGTGCCAGCAGCGTAGCCCTTAGCGGGGGGGCGGACATTCAGTACTTC. Protein: CASSVALSGGADIQYF.

The chain has TRBV7-2 and TRBJ2-7; no reliable D call. The CDR3 sequence is 14 residues long. V was pared by 5 bases and J by 2 bases, with 13 bases between. Germline-derived CDR1 and CDR2 are SGHTA and FQGNSA. The CDR3 is CASSPATETYEQYF. DNA of the CDR3: TGTGCCAGCAGCCCGGCCACGGAGACCTACGAGCAGTACTTC.

This rearrangement joins TRBV6-5 to TRBJ1-2; D gene unclear. Trimming removed 2 bases at V and 5 bases at J, with 15 bases between. CDR1 is MNHEY, CDR2 SVGAGI, per germline. The CDR3 is 15 residues long. CDR3 bases: TGTGCCAGCAGTTACCCTTCGAGGGATTGGTATGGCTACACCTTC. Protein product: CASSYPSRDWYGYTF.

This clone came up many times. This chain links TRBV7-3 with TRBJ1-1; maybe TRBD1 (6 bases). Germline assignment: CDR1 SGHTA and CDR2 FQGTGA. This CDR3 contains 14 residues. Deletions cut 2 bases from V and 5 bases from J, with 12 bases between. CDR3 coding DNA: TGTGCCAGCAGCTTAGCGGGGGGCGGAACTGAAGCTTTCTTT. It yields the protein CASSLAGGGTEAFF. The whole variable domain, filled in from reference TRBV7-3 and TRBJ1-1, reads GAGVSQTPSNKVTEKGKYVELRCDPISGHTALYWYRQSLGQGPEFLIYFQGTGAADDSGLPNDRFFAVRPEGSVSTLKIQRTERGDSAVYLCASSLAGGGTEAFFGQGTRLTVV.

The V gene is TRBV5-6, the J gene TRBJ2-5; 13 nucleotides agree with TRBD2. The V gene end was trimmed by 4 bases and the J gene end by 4 bases; junction bases not matched to a gene: 4. Germline V CDR1 and CDR2: SGHDT, YYEEEE. The CDR3 extends over 15 amino acids. This CDR3 is CASSQLAGGPETQYF. The CDR3 DNA reads TGTGCCAGCAGCCAACTAGCGGGGGGGCCAGAGACCCAGTACTTC.

This clone occurred a few times. This chain joins TRBV10-3 and TRBJ2-2, with unresolved D. Trimming stripped 6 bases from V and 4 bases from J, with 6 bases between. Germline values: CDR1 ENHRY, CDR2 SYGVKD. This CDR3 is 12 amino acids long. The CDR3 loop reads CAIRYSTGELFF. The CDR3 nucleotides are TGTGCCATCAGATATTCCACCGGGGAGCTGTTTTTT.

The chain uses TRBV7-2 and TRBJ1-4, with D possibly TRBD1 on 6 matching bases. This CDR3 contains 13 residues. The germline V and J ends were trimmed by 4 bases and 6 bases, with 9 bases remaining between them. Germline loops: CDR1 SGHTA, CDR2 FQGNSA. CDR3 protein: CASSSDRDEKLFF. CDR3 nucleotides: TGTGCCAGCAGCTCGGACAGAGATGAAAAACTGTTTTTT.

The rearrangement links TRBV7-3 to TRBJ1-1, with D perhaps TRBD1 (5 bases). Trimming cost V 6 bases and J 0 bases, with 11 bases left between them. The CDR3 length is 14 residues. Germline CDR1 SGHTA, CDR2 FQGTGA. For the CDR3, the DNA is TGTGCCAGCAGTACGACAGCCATGAACACTGAAGCTTTCTTT. This sequence encodes CASSTTAMNTEAFF.

This clone has a handful of counts. The chain carries TRBV29-1 and TRBJ2-3, with TRBD2 matching 13 bases. V was clipped by 6 bases and J by 6 bases; unmatched bases: 9. The CDR3 covers 15 residues. Germline V gives CDR1 SQVTM, CDR2 ANQGSEA. DNA for the CDR3: TGCAGCGTGGGTGGGACTAGCGGGATGGGGGATACGCAGTATTTT. Encoded protein: CSVGGTSGMGDTQYF.

The sample holds a few counts of this clone. This chain links TRBV7-9 with TRBJ1-2, with D tentatively TRBD1 (5 bases). CDR3 length: 14 residues. CDR1 SEHNR and CDR2 FQNEAQ come from the germline V gene (reference sequence). V was clipped by 2 bases and J by 4 bases, with 11 bases between them. DNA of the CDR3: TGTGCCAGCAGCTTACCTACAGGCGGCTATGGCTACACCTTC. It yields the protein CASSLPTGGYGYTF.

The V call is TRBV29-1, the J call TRBJ2-2; unclear D gene. CDR1 is SQVTM, CDR2 ANQGSEA, per germline. V lost 6 bases, J lost 5 bases, and 7 bases lay in between. The CDR3 is made up of 11 amino acids. The CDR3 here is CSVSGTGELFF. CDR3 DNA sequence: TGCAGCGTCTCGGGTACCGGGGAGCTGTTTTTT.

This clone occurred a few times. This rearrangement joins TRBV15 to TRBJ1-2; D remains unclear. V lost 0 bases and J lost 4, with 15 bases in between. This CDR3 region has 16 residues. CDR1 and CDR2 from the germline V gene are LNHNV and YYDKDF (reference sequence). CDR3 nucleotide sequence: TGTGCCACCAGCAGAGATGCCCAGGATTCTCTCTATGGCTACACCTTC. Its translation: CATSRDAQDSLYGYTF.